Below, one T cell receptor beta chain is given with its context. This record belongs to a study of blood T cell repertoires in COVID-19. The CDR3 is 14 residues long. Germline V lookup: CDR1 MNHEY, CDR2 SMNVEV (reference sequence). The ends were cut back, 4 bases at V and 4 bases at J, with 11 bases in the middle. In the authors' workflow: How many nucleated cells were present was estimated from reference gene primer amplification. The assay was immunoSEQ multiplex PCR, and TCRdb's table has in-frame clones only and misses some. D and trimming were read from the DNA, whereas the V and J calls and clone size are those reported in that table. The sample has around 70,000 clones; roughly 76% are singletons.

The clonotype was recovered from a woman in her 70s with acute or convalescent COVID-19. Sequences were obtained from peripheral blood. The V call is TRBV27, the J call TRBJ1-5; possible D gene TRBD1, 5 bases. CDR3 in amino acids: CASSSGHPNQPQHF. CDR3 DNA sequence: TGTGCCAGCAGTTCCGGACACCCGAATCAGCCCCAGCATTTT.